What follows are 28 T cell receptor beta chains derived from one specimen sequenced in a study of cytomegalovirus exposure and HLA in healthy donors. PCR used 60 Vbeta primers and 13 Jbeta primers. TCRdb's copy holds only in-frame clones and misses some; the assay was immunoSEQ multiplex PCR. Of about 120,000 clones in the sample, under 80% are singletons; the top ten hold over 25%. The sample was PBMCs. Receptors were obtained from a man between 60 and 70 years old in good health and CMV-seropositive.

The V call is TRBV27, the J call TRBJ2-3; TRBD1 matches at 9 bases. The CDR3 extends over 14 amino acids. The ends lost 10 bases at V and 3 bases at J; junction bases unmatched: 8. Germline V gene data show CDR1 as MNHEY and CDR2 as SMNVEV (reference sequence). CDR3 nucleotide sequence: TGTGCCACTTCACAGGGGGCGGGAACAGATACGCAGTATTTT. This sequence encodes CATSQGAGTDTQYF.

This chain links TRBV5-1 with TRBJ2-2; 9 positions agree with TRBD1. V was pared by 4 bases and J by 4 bases, with 5 bases of the junction left unmatched. In germline, CDR1 is SGHRS, CDR2 YFSETQ. CDR3 length equals 15 residues. The CDR3 coding sequence is TGCGCCAGCAGCGCGGGACAGGGTCTCACCGGGGAGCTGTTTTTT. Its translation is CASSAGQGLTGELFF.

The rearrangement joins TRBV2 to TRBJ1-5; 7 bases align to TRBD1. This CDR3 spans 15 amino acids. The germline V gene encodes CDR1 SNHLY and CDR2 FYNNEI. The junction had 8 bases not matched to a gene; V was cut back by 9 bases and J by 0 bases. CDR3 sequence: CASVQGTYSNQPQHF. CDR3 DNA: TGTGCCAGTGTACAGGGGACATATAGCAATCAGCCCCAGCATTTT.

This clone occurred many times. The chain recombines TRBV6-5 with TRBJ2-7; D gene ambiguous. V lost 2 bases, J lost 2 bases, and 16 bases lay in between. Germline-derived CDR1 and CDR2 are MNHEY and SVGAGI. The CDR3 covers 16 residues. CDR3 sequence: CASSYSPAAVPYEQYF. The CDR3 DNA follows: TGTGCCAGCAGTTACAGCCCGGCGGCCGTACCCTACGAGCAGTACTTC.

This chain uses TRBV5-1 with TRBJ1-2, with D maybe TRBD1 (6 bases). Trimming removed 0 bases at V and 4 bases at J, with 13 bases between. The V gene's germline CDR1 is SGHRS and CDR2 YFSETQ. The CDR3 length is 15 residues. CDR3 in amino acids: CASSLVPGEGYGYTF. Written as DNA, the CDR3 is TGCGCCAGCAGCTTGGTTCCAGGGGAGGGCTATGGCTACACCTTC. Based on the CDR3 plus reference TRBV5-1 and TRBJ1-2, the full variable domain is KAGVTQTPRYLIKTRGQQVTLSCSPISGHRSVSWYQQTPGQGLQFLFEYFSETQRNKGNFPGRFSGRQFSNSRSEMNVSTLELGDSALYLCASSLVPGEGYGYTFGSGTRLTVV.

This rearrangement joins TRBV5-1 to TRBJ1-4; D possibly corresponds to TRBD1 (5 bases). Germline V gene lookup returns CDR1 SGHRS and CDR2 YFSETQ. The CDR3 length is 13 residues. V lost 0 bases and J lost 6, with 6 bases in between. In nucleotides, the CDR3 is TGCGCCAGCAGCTTGGGACAGTATGAAAAACTGTTTTTT. It specifies CASSLGQYEKLFF.

The chain uses TRBV2 and TRBJ1-3; no definite D call. From germline, CDR1 is SNHLY and CDR2 FYNNEI. This CDR3 spans 15 amino acids. V was clipped by 5 bases and J by 1 base, with 12 bases between them. CDR3 sequence (DNA): TGTGCCAGCAGTCTTTTCGGGTTATCTGGAAACACCATATATTTT. This codes for CASSLFGLSGNTIYF.

This clone has more than one count but fewer than ten. The chain is built from TRBV7-3 and TRBJ2-7, with D tentatively TRBD2 (6 bases). This CDR3 contains 17 residues. Germline V CDR1 and CDR2: SGHTA, FQGTGA. Trimming cost V 1 base and J 0 bases, with 16 bases left between them. CDR3 sequence reads: CASSLRGKSSVSYEQYF. The DNA of the CDR3 is TGTGCCAGCAGCTTAAGGGGGAAATCTAGCGTCTCCTACGAGCAGTACTTC.

This clone was picked up one time. J is TRBJ1-1 and V is TRBV9, with TRBD1 matching 8 bases. The germline V gene encodes CDR1 SGDLS and CDR2 YYNGEE. V was pared by 3 bases and J by 3 bases, with 7 bases of the junction left unmatched. There are 15 residues in the CDR3. CDR3 residues: CASSGGTGPYTEAFF. The CDR3 bases are TGTGCCAGCAGCGGCGGGACAGGACCGTACACTGAAGCTTTCTTT.

The genes are TRBV19 and TRBJ2-1; D may be TRBD2 (5 bases). CDR1 is LNHDA, CDR2 SQIVND, per germline (reference sequence). This CDR3 comprises 12 residues. With 7 bases removed from V and 2 bases from J, the gap between germline ends came to 6 bases. CDR3: CASTGTYNEQFF. The CDR3 DNA follows: TGTGCCAGTACGGGGACCTACAATGAGCAGTTCTTC.

The chain joins TRBV11-2 to TRBJ2-2, with 13 bases matching TRBD2. V was pared by 8 bases and J by 7 bases, with 7 bases of the junction left unmatched. Germline V gene lookup returns CDR1 SGHAT and CDR2 FQNNGV. This CDR3 is 15 amino acids long. CDR3 bases: TGTGCCAGCCGACTAGCGGGAGGCCTCGGCGGGGAGCTGTTTTTT. Protein sequence: CASRLAGGLGGELFF.

The chain uses TRBV6-1 and TRBJ1-6; 8 nucleotides match TRBD1. The length of the CDR3 is 15 residues. CDR1 is MNHNS and CDR2 is SASEGT in the germline V gene. The V gene end was trimmed by 6 bases and the J gene end by 9 bases; junction bases not matched to a gene: 10. The CDR3 DNA is TGTGCCAGCAGCAGAGACCGGGACAGGTCTTCACCCCTCCACTTT. It specifies CASSRDRDRSSPLHF.

As DNA, the CDR3 is TGTGCCAGCAGCTACAGGGGAGAGACCCAGTACTTC. Protein: CASSYRGETQYF. The V gene is TRBV2, the J gene TRBJ2-5, with TRBD1 matching over 7 bases. Germline loops: CDR1 SNHLY, CDR2 FYNNEI. J gave up 4 bases and V 6 bases, and 2 bases lay outside the gene matches. CDR3 length: 12 amino acids.

This clone was picked up a small number of times. The chain's CDR3 is CASSLWGRPASHEQYF. The CDR3 region has the DNA TGTGCCAGCAGCTTATGGGGGCGGCCGGCATCCCACGAGCAGTACTTC. The V call is TRBV7-2, the J call TRBJ2-7; TRBD1 is a possible D gene (6 bases). The CDR3 length is 16 residues. V was trimmed by 2 bases and J by 5 bases, leaving 19 bases between them. Germline V gives CDR1 SGHTA, CDR2 FQGNSA.

This clone was detected once. The chain recombines TRBV30 with TRBJ1-2; D is unclear. Germline values: CDR1 GTSNPN, CDR2 SVGIG (reference sequence). Trimming shortened V by 0 bases and J by 7 bases, and 12 bases separated the two germline ends. The CDR3 covers 13 residues. CDR3 DNA: TGTGCCTGGAGTGTACGGGAGGGTGGTGGCTACACCTTC. Translated: CAWSVREGGGYTF.

The chain joins TRBV13 to TRBJ2-1, with TRBD1 as a possible D gene (5 bases). Germline CDR1 PRHDT, CDR2 FYEKMQ (reference sequence). CDR3 length: 13 amino acids. Between the trimmed V and J ends, which lost 4 bases and 7 bases, there was a span of 11 bases. For the CDR3, the DNA is TGTGCCAGCAGCTGGGGCGAGAAAAATGAGCAGTTCTTC. Its protein product is CASSWGEKNEQFF.

The V gene is TRBV18, the J gene TRBJ1-1; D may be TRBD1 (5 bases). Germline V lookup: CDR1 KGHSH, CDR2 LQKENI. Deletions cut 5 bases from V and 1 base from J, with 11 bases between. The length of the CDR3 is 14 residues. CDR3 amino acids: CASSFSDTNTEAFF. The CDR3 DNA sequence: TGTGCCAGCTCATTCTCGGACACGAACACTGAAGCTTTCTTT.

This clone has only one observation. J is TRBJ1-2 and V is TRBV6-1; 9 bases fit TRBD1. CDR3 length: 14 residues. V trimming: 8 bases; J trimming: 5 bases; junction bases outside the gene matches: 9. Germline assignment: CDR1 MNHNS and CDR2 SASEGT. The CDR3 reads CASGTHGQGYGYTF. The DNA of the CDR3 is TGTGCCAGCGGGACACACGGACAGGGGTATGGCTACACCTTC.

This clone appeared a single time. The chain recombines TRBV25-1 with TRBJ2-1; TRBD2 matches 8 bases. CDR3 length: 16 residues. Germline V gene lookup returns CDR1 MGHDK and CDR2 SYGVNS. J lost 2 bases, V lost 4 bases, and 7 bases had no gene match. CDR3 sequence (DNA): TGTGCCAGCAGTGGATACACTAGCGGAACCTACAATGAGCAGTTCTTC. This sequence encodes CASSGYTSGTYNEQFF.

In this sample, this clone turned up a few times. CDR3 DNA: TGTGCCAGCACCCCCATGAGCGGGACCACAGATACGCAGTATTTT. Protein sequence: CASTPMSGTTDTQYF. The chain uses TRBV6-5 and TRBJ2-3, with TRBD2 matching over 7 bases. In germline, CDR1 is MNHEY, CDR2 SVGAGI. V trimming: 7 bases; J trimming: 2 bases; junction bases outside the gene matches: 9. This CDR3 has 15 amino acids.

J is TRBJ2-2 and V is TRBV9; 12 bases match TRBD1. This CDR3 comprises 16 residues. The trim removed 3 bases at V and 2 bases at J, leaving 2 bases unmatched. The germline gives CDR1 SGDLS, CDR2 YYNGEE. CDR3 sequence reads: CASSGGQGANTGELFF. The DNA for the CDR3 is TGTGCCAGCAGCGGGGGACAGGGGGCAAACACCGGGGAGCTGTTTTTT.

There are a few counts of this clone. The chain joins TRBV2 to TRBJ1-4; D gene uncertain. Trimming removed 7 bases at V and 7 bases at J, with 4 bases between. Germline V CDR1 and CDR2: SNHLY, FYNNEI. The CDR3 length is 10 residues. CDR3 in amino acids: CASTGEKLFF. Written as DNA, the CDR3 is TGTGCCAGCACGGGTGAAAAACTGTTTTTT.

About this clone: It is likely a read error, because the conserved phenylalanine at the end of the CDR3 is missing. The V and J genes are TRBV5-1 and TRBJ2-7, with TRBD1 matching over 8 bases. The CDR3 runs to 15 residues. Germline CDR1 is SGHRS and CDR2 is YFSETQ. Trimming took 1 base from V and 5 from J; bases not matched to a gene: 8. For the CDR3, the DNA is TGCGCCAGCAGCTTGAGACTACAGGGGGTAGACGAGCAGTACTCC. It encodes CASSLRLQGVDEQYS.

The J gene is TRBJ1-1, the V gene TRBV29-1; weak D call: TRBD1 (6 bases). Germline V gives CDR1 SQVTM, CDR2 ANQGSEA. CDR3 size: 14 residues. V lost 7 bases and J lost 2, with 17 bases in between. CDR3 sequence (DNA): TGCAGCGCCTTCTCGGCACAGGGAAACACTGAAGCTTTCTTT. This gives the protein CSAFSAQGNTEAFF.

The J gene is TRBJ1-1, the V gene TRBV18; a possible D gene is TRBD1 (6 bases). The V and J ends lost 3 bases and 6 bases respectively, with 14 bases between them. CDR1 is KGHSH and CDR2 is LQKENI in the germline V gene. The CDR3 contains 14 residues. CDR3 region: CASSPRGGGAEAFF. Here the CDR3 DNA reads TGTGCCAGCTCACCGCGGGGAGGGGGGGCTGAAGCTTTCTTT.

J is TRBJ1-1 and V is TRBV18; 10 bases agree with TRBD1. With 3 bases clipped from V and 1 base from J, the junction kept 2 bases outside the gene matches. The CDR3 runs 15 residues. The germline gives CDR1 KGHSH, CDR2 LQKENI. The CDR3 nucleotides read TGTGCCAGCTCACCCCGGGACAGGGGGAACACTGAAGCTTTCTTT. Amino acid sequence: CASSPRDRGNTEAFF. Filled out from reference TRBV18 and TRBJ1-1, the complete variable domain reads NAGVMQNPRHLVRRRGQEARLRCSPMKGHSHVYWYRQLPEEGLKFMVYLQKENIIDESGMPKERFSAEFPKEGPSILRIQQVVRGDSAAYFCASSPRDRGNTEAFFGQGTRLTVV.

This chain connects TRBV30 to TRBJ1-4, with D tentatively TRBD1 (6 bases). Germline V CDR1 and CDR2: GTSNPN, SVGIG (reference sequence). Deletions cut 3 bases from V and 5 bases from J, with 22 bases between. CDR3 size: 17 residues. CDR3 sequence (DNA): TGTGCCTGGAGAAGAGGGGGATTTCCGGGGTGGAATGAAAAACTGTTTTTT. This codes for CAWRRGGFPGWNEKLFF.

The chain recombines TRBV29-1 with TRBJ2-7; 9 bases fit TRBD1. V shed 4 bases and J 4 bases; nucleotides not matched to a gene: 5. Germline V gene lookup returns CDR1 SQVTM and CDR2 ANQGSEA. There are 13 residues in the CDR3. In nucleotides, the CDR3 is TGCAGCGTTGTACAGGGGGCTGTTTACGAGCAGTACTTC. Translating gives CSVVQGAVYEQYF.